This T cell receptor beta chain is drawn from a study of OX40 agonist ivuxolimab in advanced cancers. About the research overall: Aged about 23 to 80 with a mean of roughly 63 years, they were less than 90% male. Overall study findings and caveats: In a subset of nonresponders, normalized T-cell clonal expansion was also low.

TCRdb's copy holds only in-frame clones and misses some; the assay was immunoSEQ multiplex PCR. Of tens of thousands of clones in the sample, roughly 86% were seen once. The germline V and J ends were trimmed by 4 bases and 6 bases, with 15 bases remaining between them. This CDR3 contains 14 residues. Germline V gene lookup returns CDR1 SGHRS and CDR2 YFSETQ. As concerns this clone: The target antigen is unknown.

The receptor's source is an adult with an advanced solid tumor such as melanoma, head and neck, liver or kidney cancer. The rearrangement joins TRBV5-1 to TRBJ2-3, with D tentatively TRBD2 (6 bases). Sequenced material: CD4+ or CD8+ T cells sorted from blood, taken in a trial of the OX40 agonist ivuxolimab. In nucleotides, the CDR3 is TGCGCCAGCAGCGCGGGGTCACGAGGGGATACGCAGTATTTT. This encodes CASSAGSRGDTQYF.